The next 5 T cell receptor beta chains were all read from a single sample in a study of shared T cell receptors in the human thymus. Sequencing used immunoSEQ multiplex PCR; TCRdb keeps in-frame clones, though not all of them. The profile shows hundreds of thousands of clones, roughly 90% of them singletons. This same sample was also part of a study on human thymus T cells.

The sequenced material came from thymocytes. These TCRs come from a boy younger than two with a congenital heart defect.

The V call is TRBV5-1, the J call TRBJ2-7; 7 nucleotides line up with TRBD1. This CDR3 has 16 residues. From germline, CDR1 is SGHRS and CDR2 YFSETQ. Unmatched junction bases numbered 13, after V lost 4 bases and J lost 3 bases. The CDR3 DNA reads TGCGCCAGCAGCACGGGACAGTTTCTAAGGCGCTACGAGCAGTACTTC. Residues: CASSTGQFLRRYEQYF.

The chain has TRBV9 and TRBJ2-3; 15 positions match TRBD2. Looked up from germline, CDR1 is SGDLS and CDR2 is YYNGEE. V shed 4 bases and J 2 bases; nucleotides not matched to a gene: 8. There are 18 residues in the CDR3. The DNA for the CDR3 is TGTGCCAGCAGCCCTGGACTAGCGGGAGGGCCGGTCACAGATACGCAGTATTTT. Translated: CASSPGLAGGPVTDTQYF.

The chain employs TRBV4-1 and TRBJ2-1; possible D gene TRBD2, 5 bases. CDR3 length: 17 residues. CDR1 and CDR2 (germline): MGHRA, YSYEKL. Trimming removed 0 bases at V and 1 base at J, with 13 bases between. The CDR3 nucleotides are TGCGCCAGCAGCCAAGATATCCTAGCCCAATCCTACAATGAGCAGTTCTTC. Its translation is CASSQDILAQSYNEQFF.

The chain employs TRBV2 and TRBJ2-7; maybe TRBD2 (6 bases). This CDR3 contains 16 residues. Trimming took 7 bases from V and 2 from J, leaving 21 bases between them. Germline V gene data show CDR1 as SNHLY and CDR2 as FYNNEI. The CDR3 reads CASMPNVGSPPYEQYF. The CDR3 region has the DNA TGTGCCAGCATGCCGAATGTCGGGAGTCCTCCCTACGAGCAGTACTTC.

V usage is TRBV7-2 and J usage is TRBJ2-7; D is perhaps TRBD2 (6 bases). The CDR3 length is 14 residues. Trimming removed 5 bases from V and 3 bases from J, with 14 bases in between. CDR1 and CDR2 (germline): SGHTA, FQGNSA. The CDR3: CASSTGGVYYEQYF. CDR3 nucleotide sequence: TGTGCCAGCAGCACAGGAGGGGTTTACTACGAGCAGTACTTC.